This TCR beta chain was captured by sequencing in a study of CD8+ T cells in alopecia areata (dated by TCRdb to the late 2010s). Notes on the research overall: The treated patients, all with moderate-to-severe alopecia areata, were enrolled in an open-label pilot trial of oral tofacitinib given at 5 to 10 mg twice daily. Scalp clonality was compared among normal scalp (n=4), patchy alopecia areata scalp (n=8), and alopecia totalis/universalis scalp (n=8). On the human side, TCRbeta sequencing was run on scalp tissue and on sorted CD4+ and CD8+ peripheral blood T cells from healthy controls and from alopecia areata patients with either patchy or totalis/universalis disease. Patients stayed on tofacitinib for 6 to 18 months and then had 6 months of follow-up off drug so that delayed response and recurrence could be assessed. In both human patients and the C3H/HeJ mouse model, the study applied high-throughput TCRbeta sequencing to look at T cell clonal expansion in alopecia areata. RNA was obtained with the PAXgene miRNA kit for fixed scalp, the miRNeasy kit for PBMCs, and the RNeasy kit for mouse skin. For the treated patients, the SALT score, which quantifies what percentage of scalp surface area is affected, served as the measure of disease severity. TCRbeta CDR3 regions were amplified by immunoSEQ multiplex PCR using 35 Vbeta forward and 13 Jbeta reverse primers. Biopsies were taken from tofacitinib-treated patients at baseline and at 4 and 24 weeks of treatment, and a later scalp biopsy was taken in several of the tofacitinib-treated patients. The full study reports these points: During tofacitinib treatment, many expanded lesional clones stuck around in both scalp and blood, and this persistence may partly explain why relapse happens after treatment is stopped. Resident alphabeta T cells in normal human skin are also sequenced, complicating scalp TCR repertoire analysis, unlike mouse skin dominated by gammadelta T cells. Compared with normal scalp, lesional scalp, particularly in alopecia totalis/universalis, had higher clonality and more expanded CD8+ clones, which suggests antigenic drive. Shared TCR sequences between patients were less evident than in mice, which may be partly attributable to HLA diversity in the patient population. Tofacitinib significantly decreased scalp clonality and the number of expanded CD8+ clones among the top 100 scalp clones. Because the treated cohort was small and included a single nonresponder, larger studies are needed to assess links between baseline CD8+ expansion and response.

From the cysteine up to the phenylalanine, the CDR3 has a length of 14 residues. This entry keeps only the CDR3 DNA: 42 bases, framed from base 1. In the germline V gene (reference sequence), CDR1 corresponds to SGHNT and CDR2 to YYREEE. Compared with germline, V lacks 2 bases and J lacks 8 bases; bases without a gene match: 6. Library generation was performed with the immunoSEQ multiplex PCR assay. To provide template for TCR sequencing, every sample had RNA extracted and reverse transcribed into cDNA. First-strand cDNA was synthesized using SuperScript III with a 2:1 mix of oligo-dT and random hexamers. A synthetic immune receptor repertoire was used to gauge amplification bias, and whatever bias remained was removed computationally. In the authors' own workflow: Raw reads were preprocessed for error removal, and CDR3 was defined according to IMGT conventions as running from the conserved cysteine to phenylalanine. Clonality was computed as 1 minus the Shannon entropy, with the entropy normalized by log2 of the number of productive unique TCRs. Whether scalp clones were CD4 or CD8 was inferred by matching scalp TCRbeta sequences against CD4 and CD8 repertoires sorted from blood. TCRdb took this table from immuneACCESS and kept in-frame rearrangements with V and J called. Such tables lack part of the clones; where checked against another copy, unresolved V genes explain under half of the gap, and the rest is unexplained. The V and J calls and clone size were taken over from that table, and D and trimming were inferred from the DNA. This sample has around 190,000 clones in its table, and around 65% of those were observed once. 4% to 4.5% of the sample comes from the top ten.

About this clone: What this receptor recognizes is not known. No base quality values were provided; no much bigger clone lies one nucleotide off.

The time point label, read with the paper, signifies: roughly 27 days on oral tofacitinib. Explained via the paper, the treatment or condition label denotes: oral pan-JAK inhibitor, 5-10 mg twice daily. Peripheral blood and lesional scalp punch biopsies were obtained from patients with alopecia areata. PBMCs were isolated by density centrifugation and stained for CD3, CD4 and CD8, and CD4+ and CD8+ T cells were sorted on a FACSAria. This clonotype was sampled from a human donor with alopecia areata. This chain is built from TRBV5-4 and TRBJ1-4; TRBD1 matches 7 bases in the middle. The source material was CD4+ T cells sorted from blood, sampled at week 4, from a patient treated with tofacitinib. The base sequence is TGTGCCAGCAGCTTACCAGGGGGTAGGGAAAAACTGTTTTTT. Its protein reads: CASSLPGGREKLFF.